These 27 T cell receptor beta chains came from one sample sequenced in a study of early stage breast cancer tumors (TCRdb year 2017). The library was produced with the immunoSEQ multiplex PCR assay. Here the immuneACCESS table is served through TCRdb, limited to in-frame sequences with V and J called. Missing clones are a known gap in these copies; in checked studies unresolved V genes cover under half, and the rest lacks a known reason. The sample table holds just under 2,000 clones, of which 69% were seen once. The ten largest make up about 9.1% of the sample. Input material: normal breast tissue next to the tumor. These receptors originate from a person in their 40s with breast cancer.

The rearrangement joins TRBV4-2 to TRBJ2-3, with 7 bases lining up with TRBD2. Per the germline V gene, CDR1 is LGHNA and CDR2 is YNFKEQ. This CDR3 spans 15 amino acids. Trimming at V came to 1 base and at J to 2 bases, leaving 3 bases not matched to a gene. In DNA, the CDR3 is TGTGCCAGCAGCCAAGGCGGGAGAGACACAGATACGCAGTATTTT. This translates into CASSQGGRDTDTQYF.

The rearrangement links TRBV6-5 to TRBJ2-1; no firm D call. The V end lost 9 bases, the J end lost 1 base, and 4 bases lay between the germline ends. The CDR3 loop spans 11 amino acids. CDR1 and CDR2 from the germline V gene are MNHEY and SVGAGI. This CDR3 reads CASGSYNEQFF. In nucleotides, the CDR3 is TGTGCCAGTGGGTCCTACAATGAGCAGTTCTTC.

V gene TRBV15 combines with J gene TRBJ2-5; 9 nucleotides match TRBD2. There are 18 residues in the CDR3. Germline V gives CDR1 LNHNV, CDR2 YYDKDF (reference sequence). With 0 bases clipped from V and 6 bases from J, the junction kept 14 bases outside the gene matches. As DNA, the CDR3 is TGTGCCACCAGCAGAGAAGTAGGTAGCGGGAGTGCGCGGAAGACCCAGTACTTC. Protein sequence: CATSREVGSGSARKTQYF.

The chain carries TRBV4-2 and TRBJ2-2; perhaps TRBD2 as D (5 bases). V lost 0 bases, J lost 5 bases, and 10 bases lay in between. The germline gives CDR1 LGHNA, CDR2 YNFKEQ. The CDR3 consists of 15 residues. CDR3 sequence (DNA): TGTGCCAGCAGCCAAGAAGGAGGAATAACCGGGGAGCTGTTTTTT. As protein: CASSQEGGITGELFF.

The CDR3 protein is CASSQVGSYNEQFF. The CDR3 coding sequence is TGTGCCAGCAGCCAAGTGGGGTCCTACAATGAGCAGTTCTTC. The chain has TRBV4-2 and TRBJ2-1; no clear D gene. The length of the CDR3 is 14 residues. Germline CDR1 is LGHNA and CDR2 is YNFKEQ. Trimming cost V 1 base and J 1 base, with 5 bases left between them.

CDR3: CASSLKTGGGPHEKLFF. The CDR3 bases are TGTGCCAGCAGTCTCAAGACAGGGGGCGGGCCTCATGAAAAACTGTTTTTT. The J gene is TRBJ1-4, the V gene TRBV27; 10 nucleotides line up with TRBD1. The ends lost 5 bases at V and 6 bases at J; junction bases unmatched: 12. This CDR3 is built from 17 residues. Germline CDR1 MNHEY, CDR2 SMNVEV (reference sequence). Complete variable domain (other parts from reference TRBV27 and TRBJ1-4): EAQVTQNPRYLITVTGKKLTVTCSQNMNHEYMSWYRQDPGLGLRQIYYSMNVEVTDKGDVPEGYKVSRKEKRNFPLILESPSPNQTSLYFCASSLKTGGGPHEKLFFGSGTQLSVL.

This chain connects TRBV7-9 to TRBJ2-1; 8 bases line up with TRBD2. J gave up 4 bases and V 7 bases, and 15 bases lay outside the gene matches. Per the germline V gene, CDR1 is SEHNR and CDR2 is FQNEAQ (reference sequence). This CDR3 has 17 residues. The CDR3 coding sequence is TGTGCCAGCATCCCCGGGGGGGGCCGCACTTCTTACAATGAGCAGTTCTTC. Protein product: CASIPGGGRTSYNEQFF.

This clone occurred a few times. The genes are TRBV4-2 and TRBJ2-1; D perhaps matches TRBD2 (6 bases). There are 15 residues in the CDR3. V shed 4 bases and J shed 0 bases, with 10 bases lying between them. The germline gives CDR1 LGHNA, CDR2 YNFKEQ. The CDR3 nucleotides are TGTGCCAGCAGCCGAGAGCGGGCCTCCTACAATGAGCAGTTCTTC. Translation gives CASSRERASYNEQFF.

The chain links TRBV10-3 to TRBJ2-2; no definite D call. Trimming cost V 4 bases and J 4 bases, with 10 bases left between them. CDR1 and CDR2 from the germline V gene are ENHRY and SYGVKD. The CDR3 loop spans 14 amino acids. DNA for the CDR3: TGTGCCATCAGTGTGCGGCTAAGCACCGGGGAGCTGTTTTTT. It encodes CAISVRLSTGELFF.

The genes are TRBV7-9 and TRBJ1-2; 8 bases fit TRBD1. CDR3 size: 19 residues. J was trimmed by 7 bases and V by 5 bases; bases with no gene match: 24. Germline CDR1 is SEHNR and CDR2 is FQNEAQ (reference sequence). Here the CDR3 reads CASSGITGTGTGEGLGYTF. The CDR3 DNA is TGTGCCAGCAGCGGTATTACCGGGACAGGAACCGGGGAGGGCCTTGGCTACACCTTC.

V gene TRBV18 combines with J gene TRBJ2-2, with 9 positions matching TRBD1. Per germline, CDR1 KGHSH and CDR2 LQKENI. This CDR3 has 16 amino acids. With V trimmed by 5 bases and J by 5 bases, 9 bases remained unmatched. CDR3 sequence reads: CASSSLPGQGTGELFF. CDR3 sequence (DNA): TGTGCCAGCTCATCCTTACCGGGACAGGGTACCGGGGAGCTGTTTTTT.

A note on this clone: One junction end disagrees with the germline gene, perhaps due to a read error. The chain has TRBV7-9 and TRBJ2-1, with D perhaps TRBD2 (5 bases). The CDR3 has 13 residues. Per germline, CDR1 SEHNR and CDR2 FQNEAQ (reference sequence). CDR3 DNA sequence: TGTGCCAGCAGCAGCCGGGGTTACAGTGAGCAGTTCTTC. This sequence encodes CASSSRGYSEQFF. The variable domain in full, completed from reference TRBV7-9 and TRBJ2-1, reads DTGVSQNPRHKITKRGQNVTFRCDPISEHNRLYWYRQTLGQGPEFLTYFQNEAQLEKSRLLSDRFSAERPKGSFSTLEIQRTEQGDSAMYLCASSSRGYSEQFFGPGTRLTVL.

The chain links TRBV6-1 to TRBJ2-5; the D is unclear. CDR3 length: 12 amino acids. Per the germline V gene, CDR1 is MNHNS and CDR2 is SASEGT. Between the trimmed V and J ends, which lost 9 bases and 5 bases, there was a span of 13 bases. This CDR3 reads CASPNSQETQYF. CDR3 coding DNA: TGTGCCAGTCCGAACAGCCAGGAGACCCAGTACTTC.

The chain links TRBV7-3 to TRBJ2-7; D not certain. The CDR3 is 13 amino acids. Germline CDR1 reads SGHTA; CDR2 reads FQGTGA. The V and J ends lost 1 base and 2 bases respectively, with 6 bases between them. The CDR3 DNA reads as TGTGCCAGCAGCTTAAATCCGACCTACGAGCAGTACTTC. Protein: CASSLNPTYEQYF. The whole variable domain, remainder taken from reference TRBV7-3 and TRBJ2-7, is GAGVSQTPSNKVTEKGKYVELRCDPISGHTALYWYRQSLGQGPEFLIYFQGTGAADDSGLPNDRFFAVRPEGSVSTLKIQRTERGDSAVYLCASSLNPTYEQYFGPGTRLTVT.

The table lists this clone with a few counts. The chain has TRBV5-5 and TRBJ2-1; possibly TRBD1 for D (6 bases). V was trimmed by 3 bases and J by 6 bases, leaving 7 bases between them. The CDR3 consists of 12 residues. In germline, CDR1 is SGHKS, CDR2 YYEKEE (reference sequence). Written as DNA, the CDR3 is TGTGCCAGCAGCTGGACAGTCAATGAGCAGTTCTTC. Protein: CASSWTVNEQFF.

The chain recombines TRBV7-2 with TRBJ2-1; D is unresolved. Trimming took 2 bases from V and 7 from J, leaving 9 bases between them. CDR3 size: 13 residues. Germline-derived CDR1 and CDR2 are SGHTA and FQGNSA. The CDR3 bases are TGTGCCAGCAGCTTATTTGGGCGGAATGAGCAGTTCTTC. The encoded protein is CASSLFGRNEQFF. Complete variable domain (other parts from reference TRBV7-2 and TRBJ2-1): GAGVSQSPSNKVTEKGKDVELRCDPISGHTALYWYRQSLGQGLEFLIYFQGNSAPDKSGLPSDRFSAERTGGSVSTLTIQRTQQEDSAVYLCASSLFGRNEQFFGPGTRLTVL.

This chain links TRBV7-8 with TRBJ1-1; D is perhaps TRBD1 (5 bases). CDR1 is SGHVS, CDR2 FQNEAQ, per germline. The V end was cut by 3 bases, the J end by 2 bases, with 10 bases between. The CDR3 loop spans 14 amino acids. CDR3 amino acids: CASSLGVGNTEAFF. The CDR3 DNA sequence: TGTGCCAGCAGCTTGGGGGTAGGAAACACTGAAGCTTTCTTT. The complete variable domain, with remaining parts taken from reference TRBV7-8 and TRBJ1-1, reads GAGVSQSPRYKVAKRGQDVALRCDPISGHVSLFWYQQALGQGPEFLTYFQNEAQLDKSGLPSDRFFAERPEGSVSTLKIQRTQQEDSAVYLCASSLGVGNTEAFFGQGTRLTVV.

The genes are TRBV11-2 and TRBJ2-7; 8 nucleotides match TRBD2. The CDR3 loop spans 15 amino acids. Germline loops: CDR1 SGHAT, CDR2 FQNNGV. V dropped 2 bases and J dropped 0; count of bases not matched to a gene: 3. DNA for the CDR3: TGTGCCAGCAGCTTAAGTAGCGGGAACTCCTACGAGCAGTACTTC. Protein: CASSLSSGNSYEQYF.

The rearrangement links TRBV5-4 to TRBJ2-7; the D is unclear. Germline lookup yields CDR1 SGHNT and CDR2 YYREEE (reference sequence). Trimming pared 0 bases from V and 3 bases from J, leaving 4 bases between. The CDR3 is 12 residues long. The CDR3 region is CASSLEGYEQYF. The DNA of the CDR3 is TGTGCCAGCAGCTTGGAGGGCTACGAGCAGTACTTC.

The chain joins TRBV18 to TRBJ1-1; a weak D match, TRBD1 (6 bases). CDR1 is KGHSH and CDR2 is LQKENI in the germline V gene. The germline V and J ends were trimmed by 6 bases and 2 bases, with 13 bases remaining between them. The CDR3 has 14 residues. Here the CDR3 reads CASSAGTPNTEAFF. In nucleotides, the CDR3 is TGTGCCAGCTCCGCCGGGACACCCAACACTGAAGCTTTCTTT. Full variable domain (rest looked up from reference TRBV18 and TRBJ1-1): NAGVMQNPRHLVRRRGQEARLRCSPMKGHSHVYWYRQLPEEGLKFMVYLQKENIIDESGMPKERFSAEFPKEGPSILRIQQVVRGDSAAYFCASSAGTPNTEAFFGQGTRLTVV.

CDR3 nucleotides: TGTGCCAGCAGGATAGCGGGAATGTTTGGCACCGGGGAGCTGTTTTTT. Translation: CASRIAGMFGTGELFF. J is TRBJ2-2 and V is TRBV27; TRBD2 matches 8 bases. V gave up 6 bases and J gave up 4 bases; unmatched junction bases: 10. The CDR3 runs to 16 residues. Germline lookup yields CDR1 MNHEY and CDR2 SMNVEV (reference sequence).

The chain uses TRBV2 and TRBJ2-1; TRBD2 matches at 13 bases. CDR3 length equals 15 residues. Germline values: CDR1 SNHLY, CDR2 FYNNEI. V shed 3 bases, J shed 9 bases, and the junction held 5 bases outside the gene matches. CDR3 DNA sequence: TGTGCCAGCAGTGATCTAACTAGCGGGAGGGGTGAGCAGTTCTTC. This encodes CASSDLTSGRGEQFF.

The genes are TRBV30 and TRBJ2-1; 8 bases match TRBD2. CDR1 is GTSNPN, CDR2 SVGIG, per germline (reference sequence). The CDR3 has 14 residues. V trimming: 1 base; J trimming: 4 bases; junction bases outside the gene matches: 3. In DNA, the CDR3 is TGTGCCTGGAGTGGGACTAGCAGATACAATGAGCAGTTCTTC. Its protein is CAWSGTSRYNEQFF.

In this sample, this clone turned up a few times. The gene calls are TRBV13 and TRBJ1-2, with a possible D match to TRBD1 (5 bases). The CDR3 consists of 14 residues. CDR1 and CDR2 from the germline V gene are PRHDT and FYEKMQ (reference sequence). V was shortened by 0 bases and J by 10 bases, with 15 bases between the two germline ends. CDR3 sequence (DNA): TGTGCCAGCAGCTTAGGCCGGGGCGGATATCCCTACACCTTC. Translation gives CASSLGRGGYPYTF.

The chain recombines TRBV2 with TRBJ2-2; 8 bases map to TRBD1. The CDR3 has 14 amino acids. Germline V gives CDR1 SNHLY, CDR2 FYNNEI. Trimming took 8 bases from V and 5 from J; bases not matched to a gene: 7. The CDR3 DNA is TGTGCCAGCTCGGCGGACAGGGAGACCGGGGAGCTGTTTTTT. As protein: CASSADRETGELFF.

The chain's CDR3 is CASSHAGTSPAGYTF. Written as DNA, the CDR3 is TGTGCCAGCTCCCACGCCGGGACTTCGCCGGCGGGCTACACCTTC. The chain carries TRBV18 and TRBJ1-2; possible D gene TRBD1, 5 bases. The CDR3 runs to 15 residues. The germline V and J ends were trimmed by 6 bases and 8 bases, with 22 bases remaining between them. Germline V gene lookup returns CDR1 KGHSH and CDR2 LQKENI.

This chain links TRBV4-3 with TRBJ1-3; possible D gene TRBD1, 5 bases. Germline assignment: CDR1 LGHNA and CDR2 YSLEER. Trimming took 1 base from V and 3 from J, leaving 7 bases between them. There are 14 residues in the CDR3. CDR3 nucleotides: TGCGCCAGCAGCCAAGGAGACAGTGGAAACACCATATATTTT. This codes for CASSQGDSGNTIYF.